This is a list of T cell receptor beta chains from one sample in a study of blood T cell repertoires in COVID-19. Libraries were prepared by immunoSEQ multiplex PCR; TCRdb keeps only in-frame clonotypes and omits some of them. The sample consists of approximately 200,000 clones, roughly 80% of them appearing once. The specimen sequenced was peripheral blood. Receptors originate from a woman in her sixties or seventies with acute or convalescent COVID-19. CDR3s include the opening cysteine and the closing phenylalanine or tryptophan. The order of the fields is J gene, clone size, V gene, D gene, CDR3 protein, CDR3 DNA. The D gene is left open where the match is weak. Clone size is stated in some rows and not others, as once, few, many or a class when expanded.

>TRBJ2-7|-|TRBV7-2|TRBD1
CASSLGGTGYYEQYF
TGTGCCAGCAGCTTAGGAGGGACAGGGTACTACGAGCAGTACTTC
>TRBJ2-2|-|TRBV6-5|TRBD1
CASRQQGAGELFF
TGTGCCAGCAGACAACAGGGGGCCGGGGAGCTGTTTTTT
>TRBJ1-4|once|TRBV6-1|TRBD1
CASSESDQGVSTNEKLFF
TGTGCCAGCAGTGAGTCCGACCAGGGGGTCTCAACTAATGAAAAACTGTTTTTT
>TRBJ2-3|-|TRBV7-2|-
CASSLVPGGTDTQYF
TGTGCCAGCAGCTTAGTACCGGGGGGCACAGATACGCAGTATTTT
>TRBJ1-2|-|TRBV5-1|TRBD1
CASSPGTGYGYTF
TGCGCCAGCAGCCCGGGGACAGGATATGGCTACACCTTC
>TRBJ1-6|-|TRBV7-2|-
CASSLVRVGNSPLHF
TGTGCCAGCAGCTTAGTCAGGGTGGGGAATTCACCCCTCCACTTT
>TRBJ1-6|-|TRBV4-1|TRBD1
CASSQGQGNSPLHF
TGCGCCAGCAGCCAAGGACAGGGTAATTCACCCCTCCACTTT
>TRBJ2-3|once|TRBV9|-
CASSVGWETDTQYF
TGTGCCAGCAGCGTAGGATGGGAGACAGATACGCAGTATTTT
>TRBJ2-1|-|TRBV5-1|TRBD1
CASSLGQGIGNEQFF
TGCGCCAGCAGCTTGGGACAGGGTATCGGCAATGAGCAGTTCTTC
>TRBJ1-2|-|TRBV5-4|-
CASSFEAARNGYTF
TGTGCCAGCAGCTTCGAGGCAGCTCGGAATGGCTACACCTTC
>TRBJ1-4|-|TRBV4-3|TRBD1
CASSHTGGWDEKLFF
TGCGCCAGCAGCCATACAGGGGGCTGGGATGAAAAACTGTTTTTT
>TRBJ2-2|-|TRBV9|-
CASSPRARDSTGELFF
TGTGCCAGCAGCCCCCGAGCCCGTGACAGCACCGGGGAGCTGTTTTTT
>TRBJ1-1|-|TRBV19|TRBD1
CASSVQGGGTEAFF
TGTGCCAGTAGCGTACAGGGGGGAGGCACTGAAGCTTTCTTT
>TRBJ1-1|-|TRBV18|-
CASSRSGNTEAFF
TGTGCCAGCTCACGGTCAGGAAACACTGAAGCTTTCTTT
>TRBJ2-1|-|TRBV18|TRBD2
CASSPFAPGLAGGGNEQFF
TGTGCCAGCTCACCTTTTGCACCGGGACTAGCGGGGGGTGGCAATGAGCAGTTCTTC
>TRBJ1-6|-|TRBV5-1|-
CASSITGVSPLHF
TGCGCCAGCAGCATTACCGGAGTTTCACCCCTCCACTTT
>TRBJ1-1|-|TRBV5-1|TRBD1
CASSLVGTEYGAFF
TGCGCCAGCAGCTTGGTTGGGACAGAATACGGGGCTTTCTTT
>TRBJ1-1|-|TRBV6-5|-
CASSRTTGNTEAFF
TGTGCCAGCAGTCGTACGACAGGGAACACTGAAGCTTTCTTT
>TRBJ1-2|-|TRBV9|-
CASSGDSYSNYGYTF
TGTGCCAGCAGCGGCGACAGCTATTCTAACTATGGCTACACCTTC
>TRBJ1-1|once|TRBV4-2|-
CASSQQGRGSPEAFF
TGTGCCAGCAGCCAACAGGGTAGAGGATCACCTGAAGCTTTCTTT
>TRBJ1-1|-|TRBV6-5|-
CASTRTAGNTEAFF
TGTGCCAGCACGAGAACAGCGGGAAACACTGAAGCTTTCTTT
>TRBJ2-1|few|TRBV11-3|TRBD2
CASSLFSGGHNEQFF
TGTGCCAGCAGCTTATTTAGCGGGGGGCACAATGAGCAGTTCTTC
>TRBJ1-1|once|TRBV27|-
CASSLSSLQVGMNTEAFF
TGTGCCAGCAGTTTATCTTCATTGCAGGTCGGGATGAACACTGAAGCTTTCTTT
>TRBJ2-1|-|TRBV7-2|-
CASSRGLGSYNEQFF
TGTGCCAGCAGCCGGGGGTTAGGGTCCTACAATGAGCAGTTCTTC
>TRBJ2-4|-|TRBV30|-
CAWSDGLAKNIQYF
TGTGCCTGGAGTGACGGGTTAGCCAAAAACATTCAGTACTTC
>TRBJ1-1|few|TRBV12-3/TRBV12-4|-
CASTKTGYAEAFF
TGTGCCAGCACCAAGACCGGGTACGCTGAAGCTTTCTTT